This T cell receptor (beta chain) was retrieved from a study of cytomegalovirus exposure and HLA in healthy donors. The PCR was carried out with 60 Vbeta primers and 13 Jbeta primers. Per the original data handling: Counted up in a later analysis, unique TCR beta chains came to 65 million to 80 million, with 9.5 million to 13 million shared. The repertoire was sequenced with immunoSEQ multiplex PCR; TCRdb's copy has only in-frame clones and lacks some. The V and J calls and clone size are taken from that table; D and trimming were inferred from the DNA. The sample includes 150,000 or so clones, 65% to 90% of them seen just once. The donors (healthy individuals) were bone marrow donors. Whereas donors were nominally healthy upon sampling, unrecorded immune exposures were probable. Sequenced: PBMCs. The receptor was isolated from a man aged 50-60 years in good health and CMV-seropositive.

This chain's CDR3 is CASSLRQGANEKLFF. The CDR3 nucleotides are TGTGCCAGCTCACTCCGACAGGGAGCTAATGAAAAACTGTTTTTT. The chain employs TRBV18 and TRBJ1-4; 7 bases are shared with TRBD1. The CDR3 is 15 amino acids. Germline CDR1 reads KGHSH; CDR2 reads LQKENI. Germline trimming cut 4 bases from V and 3 bases from J; bases unmatched to any gene: 5.